This is a list of T cell receptor beta chains from one sample in a study of T cells in Graves' hyperthyroidism and ophthalmopathy. TCRdb reprocessed the multiplex PCR reads via MiXCR and lists one record per CDR3 protein. The sample holds roughly 500,000 distinct CDR3 sequences, approximately 15% seen once. The sample consisted of blood. Receptors originate from a woman in her 30s with Graves' hyperthyroidism that later progressed to Graves' ophthalmopathy. Both conserved end residues are trimmed from each CDR3.

j_gene	v_gene	CDR3aa
TRBJ2-1	TRBV10-3	AISRGGGVEQF
TRBJ2-7	TRBV10-3	AISEGGEYYEQY
TRBJ2-7	TRBV18	ASSPYQASGREQY
-	TRBV7-3	ASSQTSGAYNEQY
TRBJ2-5	TRBV27	ASSVGMQETQY
TRBJ2-5	TRBV18	ASSRDRNAETLY
TRBJ2-7	TRBV24-1	ATSESGTASYEQY
TRBJ1-5	TRBV20-1	SARNSGGNQPQH
TRBJ2-1	TRBV2	ASPGRIAGGWSYNEQF
TRBJ1-1	TRBV6-1	ASRSNPVPEAF
TRBJ2-3	TRBV19	ATDNGRTSTDTQY
TRBJ1-1	TRBV6-1	ASSTLVLTEAF
TRBJ1-4	TRBV29-1	SVGQEKLF
TRBJ2-2	TRBV6-1	ASTGGALNTGELF
TRBJ1-1	TRBV3-1	ASIQAGTAEAF
TRBJ2-7	TRBV28	ASSSGLASAYEQY
TRBJ2-3	TRBV28	ASSSLGTRTDTQY
TRBJ2-1	TRBV11-2	ASSQVVRTGGPEQF
TRBJ2-7	TRBV27	ASGHRGGYEQY
TRBJ1-5	TRBV15	ATSSDRDVRLDQPQH
TRBJ2-7	TRBV11-3	ASSYSPSGIYEQY
TRBJ2-7	TRBV27	ASSPGQSLYEQY
TRBJ1-2	TRBV12-3/TRBV12-4	ASSLGTGEGGYT
TRBJ2-2	TRBV7-2	ASRDSFNTGELF
TRBJ2-7	TRBV27	ASRNPGSYGNEQC
TRBJ1-1	TRBV7-9	ASSAAGGEGTEAF
TRBJ2-6	TRBV12-3/TRBV12-4	ASSFSESYSGANVLT
TRBJ2-5	TRBV28	ASSGGQGGSETQY
TRBJ1-5	TRBV6-2/TRBV6-3	ASTVDISNQPQH
TRBJ2-1	TRBV6-9	ASSLGLINEQF
TRBJ2-5	TRBV28	ASSLSGSVETQY
TRBJ1-2	TRBV5-1	ASSTETSYGYT
TRBJ2-3	TRBV19	ASSPQTSGNTDTQY
TRBJ2-5	TRBV10-3	AISAAENGGGSH
TRBJ1-1	TRBV20-1	SARGGPGNTEAF
TRBJ2-5	TRBV11-2	ASSLGDLPTQETQY
TRBJ2-1	TRBV12-3/TRBV12-4	ASRSKGFYNEQF
TRBJ1-2	TRBV2	ASRGRNYGYT
TRBJ1-2	TRBV29-1	SFIQASASYGYT
TRBJ1-1	TRBV29-1	SGGRMNTEAF
TRBJ1-5	TRBV18	ASSSRQALTPQH
TRBJ2-7	TRBV12-3/TRBV12-4	ASSIGTGKY
TRBJ2-5	TRBV2	ASSEVRLKQETQY
TRBJ2-2	TRBV29-1	SVVQGHTGELF
TRBJ1-2	TRBV18	ASSPPGQGIQGYT
TRBJ1-6	TRBV3-1	ASSRRPTNNSPLH
TRBJ1-1	TRBV20-1	SARSIGGGTEAF
TRBJ1-5	TRBV28	ASSYRDGGSNQPQH
TRBJ2-7	TRBV2	TSSLEYEQY
TRBJ1-1	TRBV20-1	SASSGAPEATEAF